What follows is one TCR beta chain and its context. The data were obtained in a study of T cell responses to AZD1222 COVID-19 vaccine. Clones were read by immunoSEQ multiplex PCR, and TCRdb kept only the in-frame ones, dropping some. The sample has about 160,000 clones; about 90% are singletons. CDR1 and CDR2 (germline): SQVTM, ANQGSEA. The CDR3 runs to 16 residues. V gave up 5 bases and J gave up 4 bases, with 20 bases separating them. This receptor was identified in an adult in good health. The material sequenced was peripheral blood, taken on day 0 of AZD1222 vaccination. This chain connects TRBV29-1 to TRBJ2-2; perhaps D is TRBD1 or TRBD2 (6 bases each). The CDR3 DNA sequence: TGCAGCGTTCAAATGAGGGGGGATAGGGGCACCGGGGAGCTGTTTTTT. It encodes CSVQMRGDRGTGELFF.